These 25 T cell receptor beta chains came from one sample sequenced in a study of shared clonotypes between healthy human individuals. Libraries were prepared by immunoSEQ multiplex PCR; TCRdb keeps only in-frame clonotypes and omits some of them. The sample gives some 2.1 million clones, roughly 95% of which show up once; 0.13% is in the top ten. The material sequenced was naive CD4+ T cells sorted from blood. Subset of the sample: CD45RA+ positively selected. These receptor sequences come from a man younger than 35 in good health.

This sequence joins TRBV10-2 and TRBJ1-5, with 11 bases identical to TRBD1. This CDR3 is 17 amino acids long. V was clipped by 3 bases and J by 7 bases; unmatched bases: 11. The germline V gene has CDR1 WSHSY and CDR2 SAAADI. This CDR3 is CASSERSGQGVWQPQHF. The CDR3 nucleotides read TGCGCCAGCAGTGAAAGGTCGGGACAGGGGGTCTGGCAGCCCCAGCATTTT.

The chain recombines TRBV2 with TRBJ1-4; 9 bases map to TRBD1. The CDR3 runs 16 residues. The V gene end was trimmed by 4 bases and the J gene end by 4 bases; junction bases not matched to a gene: 7. Germline values: CDR1 SNHLY, CDR2 FYNNEI. The CDR3 DNA reads TGTGCCAGCAGTGCGCCGGGACAGGGTGGTAATGAAAAACTGTTTTTT. The encoded protein is CASSAPGQGGNEKLFF.

The gene calls are TRBV25-1 and TRBJ2-1, with 7 positions matching TRBD1. The CDR3 contains 17 residues. V gave up 4 bases and J gave up 8 bases; unmatched junction bases: 17. CDR1 MGHDK and CDR2 SYGVNS come from the germline V gene. CDR3 DNA sequence: TGTGCCAGCAGTGGCCCATCCAGGGGGTTCTATTTCGATGAGCAGTTCTTC. Translating it yields CASSGPSRGFYFDEQFF.

The rearrangement links TRBV10-3 to TRBJ2-7; 8 positions agree with TRBD1. J lost 0 bases, V lost 6 bases, and 4 bases had no gene match. Germline values: CDR1 ENHRY, CDR2 SYGVKD. The CDR3 contains 14 residues. DNA for the CDR3: TGTGCCATCAGGAAGGGACAGGACTCCTACGAGCAGTACTTC. Amino acids: CAIRKGQDSYEQYF.

The rearrangement joins TRBV29-1 to TRBJ2-2; D uncertain. The CDR3 loop spans 17 amino acids. V shed 1 base and J shed 7 bases, with 22 bases lying between them. CDR1 is SQVTM, CDR2 ANQGSEA, per germline. The CDR3 here is CSVEGIAEELKVGELFF. The CDR3 region has the DNA TGCAGCGTTGAAGGCATCGCCGAGGAATTAAAGGTCGGGGAGCTGTTTTTT.

This rearrangement joins TRBV14 to TRBJ2-7; no clear D gene. V lost 1 base and J lost 7, with 14 bases in between. The germline V gene has CDR1 SGHDN and CDR2 FVKESK. The CDR3 has 14 amino acids. This CDR3 reads CASSQVPGSSEQYF. The CDR3 DNA follows: TGTGCCAGCAGCCAAGTCCCTGGTTCGAGTGAGCAGTACTTC.

The chain links TRBV4-3 to TRBJ1-5; a weak D match, TRBD1 (5 bases). V was pared by 0 bases and J by 6 bases, with 12 bases between. Germline CDR1 LGHNA, CDR2 YSLEER. The CDR3 is made up of 15 amino acids. In nucleotides, the CDR3 is TGCGCCAGCAGCCAAGACGGGGGTTTAGGTCAGCCCCAGCATTTT. Translating gives CASSQDGGLGQPQHF.

The J gene is TRBJ1-3, the V gene TRBV2, with TRBD1 as a possible D gene (5 bases). Germline-derived CDR1 and CDR2 are SNHLY and FYNNEI. V gave up 5 bases and J gave up 4 bases, with 21 bases separating them. CDR3 size: 17 residues. CDR3: CASSLTGSGGKGNTIYF. In DNA form, the CDR3 reads TGTGCCAGCAGTTTAACCGGGAGCGGGGGGAAAGGAAACACCATATATTTT.

The genes are TRBV7-2 and TRBJ2-3, with D tentatively TRBD1 or TRBD2 (5 bases each). From germline, CDR1 is SGHTA and CDR2 FQGNSA. The V gene lost 3 bases and the J gene lost 6 bases, with 19 bases spanning the gap. This CDR3 has 16 amino acids. The CDR3 reads CASSLVTGGAGDTQYF. In DNA, the CDR3 is TGTGCCAGCAGCTTGGTAACAGGAGGAGCAGGGGATACGCAGTATTTT.

The rearrangement joins TRBV5-6 to TRBJ2-7, with D perhaps matching TRBD1 (6 bases). Germline CDR1 and CDR2: SGHDT and YYEEEE. This CDR3 contains 17 residues. V lost 2 bases and J 4 bases, leaving 22 bases between the germline ends. The CDR3 here is CASSFTGGSGVWYEQYF. For the CDR3, the DNA is TGTGCCAGCAGCTTTACAGGCGGGTCAGGGGTTTGGTACGAGCAGTACTTC.

This clone is a singleton in its sample. The same CDR3 also results from other DNA sequences found in this sample. The DNA of the CDR3 is TGTGCCAGTAGTATATCCGGTCTTAACACTGAAGCTTTCTTT. Translated, it gives CASSISGLNTEAFF. V gene TRBV19 combines with J gene TRBJ1-1; D not resolved. Germline loops: CDR1 LNHDA, CDR2 SQIVND (reference sequence). V lost 2 bases to trimming and J lost 2 bases, with 9 bases between them. The CDR3 loop spans 14 amino acids. Based on the CDR3 plus reference TRBV19 and TRBJ1-1, the full variable domain is DGGITQSPKYLFRKEGQNVTLSCEQNLNHDAMYWYRQDPGQGLRLIYYSQIVNDFQKGDIAEGYSVSREKKESFPLTVTSAQKNPTAFYLCASSISGLNTEAFFGQGTRLTVV.

The chain carries TRBV5-6 and TRBJ2-4; D assignment may be TRBD1 or TRBD2 (5 bases each). The CDR3 runs to 13 residues. Trimming pared 4 bases from V and 8 bases from J, leaving 13 bases between. CDR1 is SGHDT, CDR2 YYEEEE, per germline. CDR3 in amino acids: CASSIRLGDIQYF. CDR3 bases: TGTGCCAGCAGCATCCGTCTGGGGGACATTCAGTACTTC.

The gene calls are TRBV6-5 and TRBJ1-2; 9 nucleotides line up with TRBD1. The V gene end was trimmed by 0 bases and the J gene end by 4 bases; junction bases not matched to a gene: 3. The CDR3 is 15 residues long. Germline loops: CDR1 MNHEY, CDR2 SVGAGI. CDR3 residues: CASSYSGQGIYGYTF. Written as DNA, the CDR3 is TGTGCCAGCAGTTACTCGGGACAGGGTATCTATGGCTACACCTTC.

This clone occurred once. The V and J genes are TRBV15 and TRBJ2-1, with 8 bases lining up with TRBD1. This CDR3 is 17 amino acids long. V trimming: 2 bases; J trimming: 9 bases; junction bases outside the gene matches: 15. The germline V gene has CDR1 LNHNV and CDR2 YYDKDF (reference sequence). CDR3 DNA: TGTGCCACCAGCAGACCGACCGGGACAGGCCTTGAGGCTGAGCAGTTCTTC. Its protein is CATSRPTGTGLEAEQFF.

The chain employs TRBV18 and TRBJ1-1; TRBD1 might be the D (5 bases). The CDR3 sequence is 13 residues long. V was trimmed by 5 bases and J by 0 bases, leaving 7 bases between them. The germline V gene encodes CDR1 KGHSH and CDR2 LQKENI. In nucleotides, the CDR3 is TGTGCCAGCTCATCGGACATGAACACTGAAGCTTTCTTT. This gives the protein CASSSDMNTEAFF.

The chain couples TRBV27 to TRBJ1-2; D gene unclear. CDR1 and CDR2 from the germline V gene are MNHEY and SMNVEV (reference sequence). This CDR3 spans 12 amino acids. Trimming removed 8 bases at V and 7 bases at J, with 14 bases between. CDR3 protein: CASASGFAGYTF. The CDR3 bases are TGTGCCAGCGCCAGTGGCTTTGCTGGCTACACCTTC.

This chain connects TRBV5-4 to TRBJ2-7; D is tentatively TRBD1 or TRBD2 (5 bases each). From germline, CDR1 is SGHNT and CDR2 YYREEE (reference sequence). Trimming took 1 base from V and 0 from J, leaving 11 bases between them. The CDR3 totals 15 residues. CDR3 nucleotide sequence: TGTGCCAGCAGCTTGCAGGCAGGGAGCTCCTACGAGCAGTACTTC. It yields the protein CASSLQAGSSYEQYF.

The gene calls are TRBV5-6 and TRBJ1-2, with 7 bases lining up with TRBD1. Unmatched junction bases numbered 8, after V lost 0 bases and J lost 3 bases. The CDR3 runs to 16 residues. Per germline, CDR1 SGHDT and CDR2 YYEEEE. The CDR3: CASSLGGGIWDYGYTF. The CDR3 DNA is TGTGCCAGCAGCTTGGGAGGGGGCATCTGGGACTATGGCTACACCTTC.

The gene calls are TRBV27 and TRBJ1-5; 8 bases fit TRBD1. Germline lookup yields CDR1 MNHEY and CDR2 SMNVEV (reference sequence). The V and J ends lost 5 bases and 0 bases, in that order; junction bases with no gene match: 3. CDR3 length: 15 amino acids. CDR3 coding DNA: TGTGCCAGCAGTCGGACAGGGCATAGCAATCAGCCCCAGCATTTT. Protein product: CASSRTGHSNQPQHF.

This clone was recorded once. The V gene is TRBV4-1, the J gene TRBJ2-3; D unresolved. This CDR3 region has 14 residues. Germline loops: CDR1 MGHRA, CDR2 YSYEKL. The V end lost 4 bases, the J end lost 2 bases, and 10 bases lay between the germline ends. The CDR3, as DNA: TGCGCCAGCAGCCCCACTATTGTCACAGATACGCAGTATTTT. The encoded protein is CASSPTIVTDTQYF.

V is TRBV6-1 and J is TRBJ1-1, with a tentative D call TRBD1 (5 bases). Per germline, CDR1 MNHNS and CDR2 SASEGT. V shed 6 bases and J shed 4 bases, with 15 bases lying between them. The CDR3 covers 14 residues. The CDR3 reads CASREQETSTEAFF. In DNA form, the CDR3 reads TGTGCCAGCAGGGAACAGGAGACGAGCACTGAAGCTTTCTTT.

The chain recombines TRBV5-6 with TRBJ2-1, with 12 bases identical to TRBD2. Germline V gene lookup returns CDR1 SGHDT and CDR2 YYEEEE. J lost 1 base, V lost 4 bases, and 3 bases had no gene match. There are 16 residues in the CDR3. CDR3 sequence (DNA): TGTGCCAGCAGCCCTAGCGGGGGGGCGTCCTACAATGAGCAGTTCTTC. It yields the protein CASSPSGGASYNEQFF.

The chain links TRBV6-1 to TRBJ1-6; D is undetermined. Germline assignment: CDR1 MNHNS and CDR2 SASEGT. The CDR3 loop spans 15 amino acids. The V end lost 4 bases, the J end lost 0 bases, and 7 bases lay between the germline ends. This CDR3 is CASSGESSYNSPLHF. CDR3 nucleotides: TGTGCCAGCAGTGGAGAAAGCTCCTATAATTCACCCCTCCACTTT.

This chain joins TRBV2 and TRBJ1-5, with a tentative D call TRBD1 (6 bases). CDR1 SNHLY and CDR2 FYNNEI come from the germline V gene. V was pared by 8 bases and J by 6 bases, with 14 bases between. CDR3 length: 13 amino acids. The CDR3 region has the DNA TGTGCCAGCTTACTACAGGGTACTCAGCCCCAGCATTTT. It yields the protein CASLLQGTQPQHF.

The chain joins TRBV2 to TRBJ1-4; perhaps TRBD1 as D (6 bases). The germline V gene encodes CDR1 SNHLY and CDR2 FYNNEI. Trimming removed 4 bases at V and 6 bases at J, with 9 bases between. This CDR3 comprises 13 residues. The CDR3 protein is CASSGGAYEKLFF. The CDR3 bases are TGTGCCAGCAGTGGGGGGGCCTATGAAAAACTGTTTTTT.